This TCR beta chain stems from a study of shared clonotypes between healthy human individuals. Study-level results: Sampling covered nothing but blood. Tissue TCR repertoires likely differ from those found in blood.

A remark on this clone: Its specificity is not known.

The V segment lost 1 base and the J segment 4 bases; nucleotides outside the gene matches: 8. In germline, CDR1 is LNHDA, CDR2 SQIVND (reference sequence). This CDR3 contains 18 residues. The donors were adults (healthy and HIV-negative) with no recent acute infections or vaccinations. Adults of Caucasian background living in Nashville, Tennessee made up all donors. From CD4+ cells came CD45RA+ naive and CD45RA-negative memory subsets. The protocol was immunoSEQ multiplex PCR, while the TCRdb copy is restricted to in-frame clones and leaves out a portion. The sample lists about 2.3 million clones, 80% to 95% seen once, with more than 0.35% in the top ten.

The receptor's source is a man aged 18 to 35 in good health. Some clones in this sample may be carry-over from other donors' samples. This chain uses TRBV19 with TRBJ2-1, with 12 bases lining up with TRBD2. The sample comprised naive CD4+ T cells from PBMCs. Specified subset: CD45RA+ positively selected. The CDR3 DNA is TGTGCCAGTAGTATAGTGGGACTAGCGGGCCAGCTATACAATGAGCAGTTCTTC. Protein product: CASSIVGLAGQLYNEQFF.